The 26 T cell receptor beta chains listed next were all sequenced from one sample in a study of T cell repertoires in cytomegalovirus infection. TCRdb reprocessed the reads with MiXCR, giving one entry per CDR3 protein. Of approximately 180,000 distinct CDR3 sequences listed, 15% to 20% are singletons. Sequenced: CD8+ T cells from PBMCs. These receptors all stem from a human donor in good health (CMV status not recorded). Some clones in this sample may be carry-over from other donors' samples.

This clonotype was picked up a small number of times. This chain links TRBV13 with TRBJ2-1; 7 bases agree with TRBD2. This CDR3 contains 15 residues. The ends lost 0 bases at V and 6 bases at J; junction bases unmatched: 5. Germline V gene data show CDR1 as PRHDT and CDR2 as FYEKMQ (reference sequence). The CDR3 DNA reads TGTGCCAGCAGCTTAGGGCGGGGGTCCACCAATGAGCAGTTCTTC. It yields the protein CASSLGRGSTNEQFF. The complete variable domain, with remaining parts taken from reference TRBV13 and TRBJ2-1, reads AAGVIQSPRHLIKEKRETATLKCYPIPRHDTVYWYQQGPGQDPQFLISFYEKMQSDKGSIPDRFSAQQFSDYHSELNMSSLELGDSALYFCASSLGRGSTNEQFFGPGTRLTVL.

J is TRBJ1-4 and V is TRBV14, with D hard to call. The CDR3 is 15 residues long. Per germline, CDR1 SGHDN and CDR2 FVKESK. V lost 1 base and J 5 bases, leaving 11 bases between the germline ends. CDR3 in DNA: TGTGCCAGCAGCCAAGGACTGACGCTCAATGAAAAACTGTTTTTT. Protein sequence: CASSQGLTLNEKLFF.

This clonotype turned up a few times. V gene TRBV28 combines with J gene TRBJ1-4; weak D call: TRBD1 (6 bases). V shed 5 bases and J shed 8 bases, with 18 bases lying between them. The germline CDR1 and CDR2 sequences are MDHEN and SYDVKM. The length of the CDR3 is 15 residues. The CDR3 nucleotides are TGTGCCAGCAGTCCATCGGGGGCCTCTCGAGAAAAACTGTTTTTT. This encodes CASSPSGASREKLFF. Full variable domain (missing parts from reference TRBV28 and TRBJ1-4): DVKVTQSSRYLVKRTGEKVFLECVQDMDHENMFWYRQDPGLGLRLIYFSYDVKMKEKGDIPEGYSVSREKKERFSLILESASTNQTSMYLCASSPSGASREKLFFGSGTQLSVL.

This clonotype was detected only a few times. This rearrangement joins TRBV7-2 to TRBJ2-3, with 7 bases lining up with TRBD1. Looked up from germline, CDR1 is SGHTA and CDR2 is FQGNSA. The CDR3 length is 16 residues. The V gene end was trimmed by 1 base and the J gene end by 3 bases; junction bases not matched to a gene: 7. The CDR3 loop reads CASSLVSLTGTDTQYF. The CDR3 DNA reads as TGTGCCAGCAGCTTAGTCTCATTGACAGGGACAGATACGCAGTATTTT.

The chain links TRBV25-1 to TRBJ1-6; 7 bases align to TRBD1. This CDR3 region has 15 residues. The germline V gene encodes CDR1 MGHDK and CDR2 SYGVNS. V lost 1 base and J lost 9; bases outside the gene matches: 6. The chain's CDR3 is CASSESPGGISPLHF. Written as DNA, the CDR3 is TGTGCCAGCAGTGAATCTCCAGGGGGGATTTCACCCCTCCACTTT.

The V call is TRBV20-1, the J call TRBJ1-2; D gene uncertain. The CDR3 is made up of 15 amino acids. Germline V CDR1 and CDR2: DFQATT, SNEGSKA (reference sequence). Trimming took off 3 bases at V and 4 bases at J, with 18 bases between the two ends. CDR3 amino acids: CSASDLAEESYGYTF. CDR3 DNA: TGCAGTGCTAGTGACCTGGCGGAAGAGTCCTATGGCTACACCTTC.

This clonotype has just a few counts. The chain combines TRBV12-3 or TRBV12-4 with TRBJ1-2, with D hard to call. The V and J ends lost 2 bases and 5 bases respectively, with 12 bases between them. CDR3 length equals 14 residues. In DNA form, the CDR3 reads TGTGCCAGCAGTTTATTGTCCTATTCTTATGGCTACACCTTC. This gives the protein CASSLLSYSYGYTF.

This clonotype was observed a handful of times. This chain connects TRBV6-5 to TRBJ2-1, with unresolved D. Trimming shortened V by 2 bases and J by 5 bases, and 7 bases separated the two germline ends. Per the germline V gene, CDR1 is MNHEY and CDR2 is SVGAGI. The CDR3 loop spans 13 amino acids. CDR3 coding DNA: TGTGCCAGCAGTTACCCCCTAAACAATGAGCAGTTCTTC. It yields the protein CASSYPLNNEQFF.

The chain recombines TRBV7-2 with TRBJ1-2; D call uncertain. CDR1 is SGHTA and CDR2 is FQGNSA in the germline V gene. V dropped 5 bases and J dropped 6 bases, with 19 bases sitting between them. The CDR3 length is 15 residues. The CDR3 here is CASSRPEEGQHGYTF. The DNA of the CDR3 is TGTGCCAGCAGCCGCCCCGAGGAAGGGCAGCATGGCTACACCTTC.

The rearrangement uses TRBV7-4 and TRBJ1-3; tentative D call: TRBD1 (5 bases). This CDR3 has 17 amino acids. V dropped 4 bases and J dropped 0 bases, with 16 bases sitting between them. Germline V gives CDR1 SGHVT, CDR2 SQSDAQ. The CDR3 here is CASSSLRDLSSGNTIYF. Written as DNA, the CDR3 is TGTGCCAGCAGCTCCCTCAGGGACCTAAGCTCTGGAAACACCATATATTTT.

This clonotype was recorded a few times. V is TRBV4-2 and J is TRBJ2-2; D is uncertain. Germline CDR1 and CDR2: LGHNA and YNFKEQ. The CDR3 consists of 17 residues. Trimming took 0 bases from V and 2 from J, leaving 13 bases between them. The CDR3: CASSQDMLGSNTGELFF. CDR3 in DNA: TGTGCCAGCAGCCAAGATATGCTCGGGTCCAACACCGGGGAGCTGTTTTTT.

The genes are TRBV28 and TRBJ2-5, with D maybe TRBD2 (5 bases). The V gene's germline CDR1 is MDHEN and CDR2 SYDVKM. CDR3 size: 15 residues. Between the trimmed V and J ends, which lost 7 bases and 4 bases, there was a span of 19 bases. The CDR3: CASTPGGLRGETQYF. CDR3 DNA sequence: TGTGCCAGCACCCCCGGAGGACTTCGGGGAGAGACCCAGTACTTC.

This chain connects TRBV12-3 or TRBV12-4 to TRBJ1-2, with D unresolved. The CDR3 length is 14 residues. The germline V and J ends were trimmed by 6 bases and 4 bases, with 15 bases remaining between them. CDR3 sequence reads: CASSKLQYLYGYTF. In DNA form, the CDR3 reads TGTGCCAGCAGCAAGTTACAGTATCTCTATGGCTACACCTTC.

The V gene is TRBV2, the J gene TRBJ1-6; no definite D call. V was trimmed by 7 bases and J by 15 bases, leaving 22 bases between them. CDR3 size: 14 residues. Germline CDR1 SNHLY, CDR2 FYNNEI. The CDR3 nucleotides read TGTGCCAGCATCCACCAAGGAAAGTTTCCCCACCTCCACTTT. This sequence encodes CASIHQGKFPHLHF.

The table lists this clonotype with many counts. Its ends do not fully match the called genes, so a read error is possible. The chain is built from TRBV7-2 and TRBJ2-3; 8 nucleotides line up with TRBD2. CDR3 length: 14 residues. Germline CDR1 SGHTA, CDR2 FQGNSA. CDR3 residues: CASSLAGSTDTQYF. CDR3 bases: TGTGCCAGCAGTTTAGCGGGGAGCACAGATACGCAGTATTTT.

The V gene is TRBV9, the J gene TRBJ1-2; D call uncertain. The CDR3 runs 16 residues. With 0 bases removed from V and 0 bases from J, the gap between germline ends came to 12 bases. Germline assignment: CDR1 SGDLS and CDR2 YYNGEE. The CDR3 DNA follows: TGTGCCAGCAGCGTAGCTCCAGCCACCTCTAACTATGGCTACACCTTC. Translation: CASSVAPATSNYGYTF. The full variable domain, rest sourced from reference TRBV9 and TRBJ1-2, is DSGVTQTPKHLITATGQRVTLRCSPRSGDLSVYWYQQSLDQGLQFLIQYYNGEERAKGNILERFSAQQFPDLHSELNLSSLELGDSALYFCASSVAPATSNYGYTFGSGTRLTVV.

The V call is TRBV10-3, the J call TRBJ2-7, with D possibly matching TRBD1 (5 bases). Germline CDR1 and CDR2: ENHRY and SYGVKD. The V gene lost 8 bases and the J gene lost 0 bases, with 14 bases spanning the gap. This CDR3 has 14 residues. DNA of the CDR3: TGTGCCATCCTAGGGGCGGCGAGCTCCTACGAGCAGTACTTC. Encoded protein: CAILGAASSYEQYF.

This clonotype was observed a handful of times. This sequence joins TRBV5-6 and TRBJ1-5; no clear D gene. Germline V CDR1 and CDR2: SGHDT, YYEEEE. V lost 3 bases and J lost 2, with 9 bases in between. CDR3 length equals 14 residues. The CDR3 coding sequence is TGTGCCAGCAGCTCGGGCCCTGGCAATCAGCCCCAGCATTTT. It is translated as CASSSGPGNQPQHF.

This sequence joins TRBV7-8 and TRBJ2-5, with TRBD1 matching 7 bases. The germline CDR1 and CDR2 sequences are SGHVS and FQNEAQ. V lost 1 base to trimming and J lost 3 bases; unmatched junction nucleotides: 8. This CDR3 comprises 16 residues. The CDR3 bases are TGTGCCAGCAGCTTAGATCCTGGTGACAGGGAAGAGACCCAGTACTTC. This codes for CASSLDPGDREETQYF. Full variable domain (missing parts from reference TRBV7-8 and TRBJ2-5): GAGVSQSPRYKVAKRGQDVALRCDPISGHVSLFWYQQALGQGPEFLTYFQNEAQLDKSGLPSDRFFAERPEGSVSTLKIQRTQQEDSAVYLCASSLDPGDREETQYFGPGTRLLVL.

Comment on this clonotype: Since a much larger clone is just one base distant, this may be a read error. The V and J genes are TRBV7-2 and TRBJ1-2; perhaps TRBD1 as D (5 bases). Germline V gene lookup returns CDR1 SGHTA and CDR2 FQGNSA. The CDR3 is made up of 15 amino acids. The CDR3 region is CDSSLVGAVAYGYTF. DNA of the CDR3: TGTGACAGCAGCTTAGTAGGGGCAGTCGCCTATGGCTACACCTTC.

The chain joins TRBV28 to TRBJ2-7; maybe TRBD1 (5 bases). The germline gives CDR1 MDHEN, CDR2 SYDVKM. V lost 5 bases to trimming and J lost 1 base, with 15 bases between them. The CDR3 runs to 15 residues. CDR3 sequence: CASSPLWGTSYEQYF. The CDR3 DNA reads as TGTGCCAGCAGTCCCCTCTGGGGCACATCCTACGAGCAGTACTTC.

J is TRBJ1-1 and V is TRBV4-3, with D possibly matching TRBD1 (5 bases). This CDR3 spans 16 amino acids. With 1 base removed from V and 1 base from J, the gap between germline ends came to 13 bases. Germline V CDR1 and CDR2: LGHNA, YSLEER. The CDR3 coding sequence is TGCGCCAGCAGCCAAGGAACGGGGGTAAAGAACACTGAAGCTTTCTTT. Encoded protein: CASSQGTGVKNTEAFF.

There are a few counts of this clonotype. The chain has TRBV20-1 and TRBJ1-1, with no clear D. The CDR3 loop spans 11 amino acids. V was pared by 3 bases and J by 6 bases, with 8 bases between. Germline V lookup: CDR1 DFQATT, CDR2 SNEGSKA (reference sequence). The CDR3 bases are TGCAGTGCTAGTCAGCACGCTGAAGCTTTCTTT. Protein: CSASQHAEAFF.

The table lists this clonotype with a few counts. The chain uses TRBV7-2 and TRBJ1-2; 7 bases agree with TRBD1. Germline CDR1 reads SGHTA; CDR2 reads FQGNSA. The CDR3 runs 12 residues. V was clipped by 3 bases and J by 8 bases; unmatched bases: 3. CDR3 sequence (DNA): TGTGCCAGCAGCTTTCCGGGACAGGGCTACACCTTC. Amino acid sequence: CASSFPGQGYTF.

The gene calls are TRBV20-1 and TRBJ1-5; 8 positions match TRBD1. Per the germline V gene, CDR1 is DFQATT and CDR2 is SNEGSKA (reference sequence). Trimming took 8 bases from V and 4 from J; bases not matched to a gene: 13. The CDR3 consists of 15 residues. In DNA, the CDR3 is TGCAGTTGTATCTTCAGGGGGCCCCTGAATCAGCCCCAGCATTTT. Its translation is CSCIFRGPLNQPQHF.

This CDR3 reads CATGQGSEQYF. The DNA of the CDR3 is TGTGCCACCGGCCAGGGGAGCGAGCAGTACTTC. V is TRBV15 and J is TRBJ2-7, with D possibly matching TRBD1 (6 bases). The CDR3 totals 11 residues. V lost 8 bases and J 6 bases, leaving 11 bases between the germline ends. Per the germline V gene, CDR1 is LNHNV and CDR2 is YYDKDF (reference sequence).